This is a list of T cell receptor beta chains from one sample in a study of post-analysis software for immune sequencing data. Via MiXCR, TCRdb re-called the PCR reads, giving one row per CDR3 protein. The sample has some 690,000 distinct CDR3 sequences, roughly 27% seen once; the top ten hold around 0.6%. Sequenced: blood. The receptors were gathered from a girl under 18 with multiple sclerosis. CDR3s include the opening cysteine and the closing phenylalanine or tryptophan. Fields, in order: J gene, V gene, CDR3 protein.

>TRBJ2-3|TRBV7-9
CASSPRGRGLLTDTQYF
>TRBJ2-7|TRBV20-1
CSARAPVAYEQYF
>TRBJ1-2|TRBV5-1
CASSADGQDGCTF
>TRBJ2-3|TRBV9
CASGKAGVGTDTQYF
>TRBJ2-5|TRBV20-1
CSARATVAETQYF
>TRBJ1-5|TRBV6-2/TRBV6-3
CASTSGPSTQHF
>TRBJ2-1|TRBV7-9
CASSVSLLNEQFF
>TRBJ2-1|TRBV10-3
CAISESNLRYNEQFF
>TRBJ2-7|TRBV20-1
CSARPEPRGPSYEQYF
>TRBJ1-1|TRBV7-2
CASSSQRASTEAFF
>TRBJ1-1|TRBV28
CASSLTRYTEAFF
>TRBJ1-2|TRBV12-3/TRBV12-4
CASSPGTGEPHGYTF
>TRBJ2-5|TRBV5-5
CASSLGPTIAETQYF
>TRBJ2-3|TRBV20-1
CSASGGRQGPASTDTQYF
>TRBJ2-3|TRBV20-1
CSARKGLPYTDTQYF
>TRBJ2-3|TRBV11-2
CASSSLGAGTDTQYF
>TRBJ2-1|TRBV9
CASSPRGAGGLYNEQFF
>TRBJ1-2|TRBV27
CASTPQGRGYGYTF
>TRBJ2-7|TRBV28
CASSFLGQGAYEQYF
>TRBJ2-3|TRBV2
CASSTGLAGMTDTQYF
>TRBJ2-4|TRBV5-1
CASSLEPGSENIQYF
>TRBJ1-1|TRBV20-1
CSARGQGTEAFF
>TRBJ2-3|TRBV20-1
CSAASGSGDTQYF
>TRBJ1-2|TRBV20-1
CSARDPDGGHYGYTF
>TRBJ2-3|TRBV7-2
CASSIDLAKDTQYF
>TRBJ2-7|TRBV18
CASSALAGEYEQYF
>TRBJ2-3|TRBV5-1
CASRERQGTDTQYF
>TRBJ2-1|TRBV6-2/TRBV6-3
CASRTSGSYEQFF
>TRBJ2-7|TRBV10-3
CAIQERGSRGEQYF
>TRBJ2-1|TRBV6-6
CASSYQQERFF
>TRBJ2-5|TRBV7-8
CASSLADGRGTQYF
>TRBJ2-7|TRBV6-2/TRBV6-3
CASSYNRESSYEQYF
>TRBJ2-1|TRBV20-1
CSARPYREGNNEQFF
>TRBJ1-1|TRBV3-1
CASSQDPTKSLGAEAFF
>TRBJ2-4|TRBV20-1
CSATQGAVVIQYF
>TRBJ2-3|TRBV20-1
CSARRDPSTDTQYF
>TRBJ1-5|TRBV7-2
CASSLGGGHNQPQHF
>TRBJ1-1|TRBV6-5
CASSTGGYMNTEAFF
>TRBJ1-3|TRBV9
CASSDNRVGNTIYF
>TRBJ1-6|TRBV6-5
CASSYSAESSYNSPLHF
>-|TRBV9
CASSPRGDGGYEQYF